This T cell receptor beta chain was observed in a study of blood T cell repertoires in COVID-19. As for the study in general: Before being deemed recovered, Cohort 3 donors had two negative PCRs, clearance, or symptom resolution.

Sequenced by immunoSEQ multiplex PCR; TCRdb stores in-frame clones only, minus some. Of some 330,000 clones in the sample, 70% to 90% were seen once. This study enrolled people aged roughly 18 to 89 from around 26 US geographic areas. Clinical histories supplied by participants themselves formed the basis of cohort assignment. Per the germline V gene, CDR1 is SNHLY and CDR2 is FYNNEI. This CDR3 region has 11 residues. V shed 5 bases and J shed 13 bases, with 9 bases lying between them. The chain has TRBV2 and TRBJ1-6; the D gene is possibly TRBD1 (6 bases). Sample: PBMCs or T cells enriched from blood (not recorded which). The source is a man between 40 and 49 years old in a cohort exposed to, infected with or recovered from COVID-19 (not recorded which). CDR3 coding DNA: TGTGCCAGCAGTCTCGACAGGCCCCTCCACTTT. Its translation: CASSLDRPLHF.